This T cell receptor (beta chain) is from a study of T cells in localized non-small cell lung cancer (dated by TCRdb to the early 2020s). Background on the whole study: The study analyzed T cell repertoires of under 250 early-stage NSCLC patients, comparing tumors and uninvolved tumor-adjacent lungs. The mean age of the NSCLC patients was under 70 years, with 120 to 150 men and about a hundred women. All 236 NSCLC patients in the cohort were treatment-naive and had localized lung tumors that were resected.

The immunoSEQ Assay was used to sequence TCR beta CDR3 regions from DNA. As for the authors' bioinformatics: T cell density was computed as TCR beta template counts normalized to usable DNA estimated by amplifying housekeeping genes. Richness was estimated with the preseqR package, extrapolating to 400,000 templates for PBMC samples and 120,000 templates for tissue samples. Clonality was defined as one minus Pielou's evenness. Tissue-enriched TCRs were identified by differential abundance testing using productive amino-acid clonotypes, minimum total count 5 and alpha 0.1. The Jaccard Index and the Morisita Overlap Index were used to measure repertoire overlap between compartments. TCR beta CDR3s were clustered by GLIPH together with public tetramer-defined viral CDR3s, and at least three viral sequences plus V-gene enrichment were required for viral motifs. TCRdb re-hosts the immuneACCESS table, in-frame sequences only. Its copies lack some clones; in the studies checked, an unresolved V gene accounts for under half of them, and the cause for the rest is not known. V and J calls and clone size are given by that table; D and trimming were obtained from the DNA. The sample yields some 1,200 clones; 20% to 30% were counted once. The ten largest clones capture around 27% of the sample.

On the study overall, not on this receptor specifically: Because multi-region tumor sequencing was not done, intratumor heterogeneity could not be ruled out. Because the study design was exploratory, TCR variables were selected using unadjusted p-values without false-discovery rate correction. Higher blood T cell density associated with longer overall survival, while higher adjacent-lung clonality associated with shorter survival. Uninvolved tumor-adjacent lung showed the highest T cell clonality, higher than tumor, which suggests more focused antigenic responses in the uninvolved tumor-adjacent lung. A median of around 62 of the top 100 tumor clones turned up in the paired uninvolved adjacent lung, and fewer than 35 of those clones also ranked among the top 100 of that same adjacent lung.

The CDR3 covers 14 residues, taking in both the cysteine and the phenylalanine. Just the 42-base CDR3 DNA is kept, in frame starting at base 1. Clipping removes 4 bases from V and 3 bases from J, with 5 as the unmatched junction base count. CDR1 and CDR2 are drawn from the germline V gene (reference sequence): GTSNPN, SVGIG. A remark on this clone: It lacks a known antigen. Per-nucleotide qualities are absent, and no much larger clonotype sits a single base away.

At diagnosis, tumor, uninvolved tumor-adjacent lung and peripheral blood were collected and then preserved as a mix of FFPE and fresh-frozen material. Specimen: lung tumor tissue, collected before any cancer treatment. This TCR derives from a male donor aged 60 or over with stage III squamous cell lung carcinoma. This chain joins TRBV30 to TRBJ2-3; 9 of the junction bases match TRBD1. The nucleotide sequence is TGTGCCTGGAACCGGGACAGGGAGACAGATACGCAGTATTTT. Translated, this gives CAWNRDRETDTQYF.